The present TCR beta chain was sequenced within a study of OX40 agonist ivuxolimab in advanced cancers. The CDR3 has 14 residues. Trimming pared 0 bases from V and 3 bases from J, leaving 8 bases between. Germline-derived CDR1 and CDR2 are MNHEY and SVGAGI. Some clones are missing from TCRdb's copy, which holds only in-frame ones; the method was immunoSEQ multiplex PCR. There are about 40,000 clones in the sample; approximately 90% occur only once, and around 23% lies in the top ten. The sequence was collected from an adult with an advanced solid tumor such as melanoma, head and neck, liver or kidney cancer. The sample here was CD4+ or CD8+ T cells sorted from blood, taken in a trial of the OX40 agonist ivuxolimab. This chain connects TRBV6-5 to TRBJ2-5; no clear D. This CDR3 reads CASSYSGSKETQYF. The DNA for the CDR3 is TGTGCCAGCAGTTACTCGGGCTCCAAAGAGACCCAGTACTTC.